The 27 T cell receptor beta chains reported below all come from one sample, sequenced in a study of cytomegalovirus exposure and HLA in healthy donors. In the PCR, 60 Vbeta and 13 Jbeta primers were used. The protocol was immunoSEQ multiplex PCR, while the TCRdb copy is restricted to in-frame clones and leaves out a portion. The top ten hold roughly 22% of the sample, which has tens of thousands of clones, roughly 72% seen once. The sequencing input was PBMCs. These receptors were taken from a woman aged 45-65 years in good health and CMV-seropositive.

This clone was detected only a few times. The V and J genes are TRBV30 and TRBJ1-2; D might be TRBD1 (5 bases). The CDR3 totals 12 residues. Trimming left V 2 bases short and J 9 bases short, with 13 bases between. Germline V gives CDR1 GTSNPN, CDR2 SVGIG (reference sequence). CDR3 loop: CAWSSGTYSYTF. CDR3 DNA sequence: TGTGCCTGGAGTTCCGGGACTTATAGCTACACCTTC.

A few counts support this clone. The V and J genes are TRBV6-1 and TRBJ1-1; unclear D gene. V gave up 6 bases and J gave up 0 bases, with 11 bases separating them. The germline V gene has CDR1 MNHNS and CDR2 SASEGT. This CDR3 is 14 amino acids long. CDR3: CASSLRNMNTEAFF. CDR3 in DNA: TGTGCCAGCAGCCTCAGGAACATGAACACTGAAGCTTTCTTT.

The V gene is TRBV5-4, the J gene TRBJ2-7; 9 positions agree with TRBD1. The CDR3 runs to 14 residues. The germline CDR1 and CDR2 sequences are SGHNT and YYREEE (reference sequence). Losses at the gene ends were 4 bases for V and 7 bases for J; bases not matched to a gene: 9. Written as DNA, the CDR3 is TGTGCCAGCAGCCGGGACAGGGAGCCTTTGGAGCAGTACTTC. It specifies CASSRDREPLEQYF.

The chain uses TRBV6-5 and TRBJ2-7; tentative D call: TRBD1 (6 bases). The CDR3 spans 15 residues. Germline values: CDR1 MNHEY, CDR2 SVGAGI. The V gene lost 6 bases and the J gene lost 1 base, with 16 bases spanning the gap. The DNA of the CDR3 is TGTGCCAGCAGGGGCCCCACAGGGTCGTCCTACGAGCAGTACTTC. This sequence encodes CASRGPTGSSYEQYF.

This clone was recorded a few times. The J gene is TRBJ1-5, the V gene TRBV2; D possibly corresponds to TRBD1 (6 bases). CDR1 is SNHLY, CDR2 FYNNEI, per germline. The V end lost 8 bases, the J end lost 0 bases, and 17 bases lay between the germline ends. The CDR3 is made up of 16 amino acids. The CDR3 sequence: CASSTLTGSSNQPQHF. The DNA of the CDR3 is TGTGCCAGCTCAACTCTGACAGGTTCTAGCAATCAGCCCCAGCATTTT.

The chain is built from TRBV5-1 and TRBJ2-3; no firm D call. Trimming left V 2 bases short and J 6 bases short, with 4 bases between. CDR3 size: 11 residues. Germline V CDR1 and CDR2: SGHRS, YFSETQ. The CDR3 loop reads CASSFEDTQYF. For the CDR3, the DNA is TGCGCCAGCAGCTTTGAGGATACGCAGTATTTT.

The DNA of the CDR3 is TGTGCCAGCAGTCGTGGGACAGGGTTCTCCTACGAGCAGTACTTC. Translating gives CASSRGTGFSYEQYF. This chain links TRBV7-2 with TRBJ2-7, with 9 bases that match TRBD1. This CDR3 region has 15 residues. From germline, CDR1 is SGHTA and CDR2 FQGNSA. V trimming: 6 bases; J trimming: 0 bases; junction bases outside the gene matches: 6.

The CDR3, as DNA: TGTGCCAGCAGCCCCGGACAGGGGGCTGGGGCCAACGTCCTGACTTTC. Translated, it gives CASSPGQGAGANVLTF. The chain has TRBV5-4 and TRBJ2-6, with 10 bases identical to TRBD1. CDR3 length equals 16 residues. Germline CDR1 and CDR2: SGHNT and YYREEE (reference sequence). J was trimmed by 2 bases and V by 4 bases; bases with no gene match: 3.

This sequence joins TRBV18 and TRBJ2-1; D might be TRBD1 (5 bases). Germline lookup yields CDR1 KGHSH and CDR2 LQKENI. This CDR3 has 13 amino acids. The germline V and J ends were trimmed by 3 bases and 7 bases, with 10 bases remaining between them. CDR3 bases: TGTGCCAGCTCACCTCTCCAGGGTAATGAGCAGTTCTTC. The encoded protein is CASSPLQGNEQFF.

This rearrangement joins TRBV30 to TRBJ1-6; 7 nucleotides line up with TRBD1. This CDR3 is built from 15 residues. Looked up from germline, CDR1 is GTSNPN and CDR2 is SVGIG (reference sequence). The trim removed 1 base at V and 7 bases at J, leaving 7 bases unmatched. CDR3 in DNA: TGTGCCTGGAGTGAGGGACAGTCCCCCAATTCACCCCTCCACTTT. It is translated as CAWSEGQSPNSPLHF.

The chain recombines TRBV7-6 with TRBJ2-2; 8 bases are shared with TRBD1. Trimming took 3 bases from V and 6 from J; bases not matched to a gene: 9. CDR3 size: 16 residues. Germline V CDR1 and CDR2: SGHVS, FNYEAQ. CDR3 sequence reads: CASSFRGQDLSGELFF. The CDR3 region has the DNA TGTGCCAGCAGCTTCAGGGGACAGGACCTCTCCGGGGAGCTGTTTTTT.

V is TRBV18 and J is TRBJ2-4, with 10 bases that match TRBD1. V lost 5 bases and J lost 2; bases outside the gene matches: 6. Germline CDR1 and CDR2: KGHSH and LQKENI. The CDR3 has 16 residues. The CDR3, as DNA: TGTGCCAGCTCAGCCGGGACAGGGGTGACCAAAAACATTCAGTACTTC. This sequence encodes CASSAGTGVTKNIQYF.

J is TRBJ1-1 and V is TRBV10-3, with D unresolved. Germline CDR1 ENHRY, CDR2 SYGVKD. V was trimmed by 4 bases and J by 1 base, leaving 10 bases between them. This CDR3 has 14 residues. CDR3 region: CAISAHEANTEAFF. As DNA, the CDR3 is TGTGCCATCAGTGCCCACGAGGCGAACACTGAAGCTTTCTTT.

The chain employs TRBV6-6 and TRBJ2-2; D gene uncertain. Trimming took off 2 bases at V and 0 bases at J, with 10 bases between the two ends. The V gene's germline CDR1 is MNHNY and CDR2 SVGAGI (reference sequence). The length of the CDR3 is 16 residues. The CDR3 region has the DNA TGTGCCAGCAGTTACCCCGCAGGCCCGAACACCGGGGAGCTGTTTTTT. This codes for CASSYPAGPNTGELFF.

The chain uses TRBV7-2 and TRBJ2-4; 7 bases line up with TRBD2. The CDR3 is 16 residues long. Germline CDR1 and CDR2: SGHTA and FQGNSA. J lost 2 bases, V lost 1 base, and 5 bases had no gene match. The CDR3: CASSLGGSGSKNIQYF. The CDR3 nucleotides read TGTGCCAGCAGCTTAGGGGGTAGCGGGTCCAAAAACATTCAGTACTTC.

In DNA form, the CDR3 reads TGTGCCTGGAGTGTACAAGGGTCAGGGGACAATCAGCCCCAGCATTTT. This sequence encodes CAWSVQGSGDNQPQHF. This chain joins TRBV30 and TRBJ1-5; the D gene is possibly TRBD1 (6 bases). Germline CDR1 GTSNPN, CDR2 SVGIG (reference sequence). The CDR3 consists of 16 residues. Trimming left V 0 bases short and J 3 bases short, with 15 bases between.

There are a few counts of this clone. The rearrangement links TRBV18 to TRBJ1-3; 7 nucleotides agree with TRBD1. Germline CDR1 is KGHSH and CDR2 is LQKENI. CDR3 size: 14 residues. The ends lost 6 bases at V and 0 bases at J; junction bases unmatched: 2. The CDR3 region is CASSGQDSGNTIYF. In nucleotides, the CDR3 is TGTGCCAGCTCCGGACAGGACTCTGGAAACACCATATATTTT. Based on the CDR3 plus reference TRBV18 and TRBJ1-3, the full variable domain is NAGVMQNPRHLVRRRGQEARLRCSPMKGHSHVYWYRQLPEEGLKFMVYLQKENIIDESGMPKERFSAEFPKEGPSILRIQQVVRGDSAAYFCASSGQDSGNTIYFGEGSWLTVV.

The chain links TRBV5-4 to TRBJ1-1; D is unclear. Trimming took off 3 bases at V and 5 bases at J, with 11 bases between the two ends. This CDR3 is 13 amino acids long. Per the germline V gene, CDR1 is SGHNT and CDR2 is YYREEE (reference sequence). The CDR3 DNA is TGTGCCAGCAGCTACGGGAAAGGGACTGAAGCTTTCTTT. It yields the protein CASSYGKGTEAFF.

The gene calls are TRBV7-9 and TRBJ2-1, with D unresolved. This CDR3 has 12 residues. Germline CDR1 is SEHNR and CDR2 is FQNEAQ (reference sequence). Trimming removed 5 bases from V and 6 bases from J, with 8 bases in between. The CDR3 DNA is TGTGCCAGCAGCCCCCACGGCAATGAGCAGTTCTTC. It is translated as CASSPHGNEQFF.

DNA for the CDR3: TGTGCCAGCAGCTTAGCAGGGAGGGATACGCAGTATTTT. This translates into CASSLAGRDTQYF. The rearrangement links TRBV7-2 to TRBJ2-3; perhaps TRBD2 as D (6 bases). This CDR3 is 13 amino acids long. Germline V CDR1 and CDR2: SGHTA, FQGNSA. V was cut by 0 bases and J by 6 bases, with 7 bases left in between.

V is TRBV7-8 and J is TRBJ2-7; 7 nucleotides agree with TRBD1. Germline CDR1 is SGHVS and CDR2 is FQNEAQ. The CDR3 contains 14 residues. V was clipped by 5 bases and J by 6 bases; unmatched bases: 10. The CDR3 sequence: CASSPGTVPGEQYF. Here the CDR3 DNA reads TGTGCCAGCAGCCCAGGGACAGTCCCGGGCGAGCAGTACTTC.

This clone appeared once. The chain has TRBV29-1 and TRBJ1-1, with a tentative D call TRBD1 (6 bases). The CDR3 runs 13 residues. V lost 6 bases, J lost 5 bases, and 16 bases lay in between. CDR1 is SQVTM and CDR2 is ANQGSEA in the germline V gene. The CDR3 DNA reads TGCAGCGTGGAAACAGGGCGAGGAACTGAAGCTTTCTTT. Amino acids: CSVETGRGTEAFF. The variable domain in full, with the rest retrieved from reference TRBV29-1 and TRBJ1-1, is SAVISQKPSRDICQRGTSLTIQCQVDSQVTMMFWYRQQPGQSLTLIATANQGSEATYESGFVIDKFPISRPNLTFSTLTVSNMSPEDSSIYLCSVETGRGTEAFFGQGTRLTVV.

V is TRBV4-2 and J is TRBJ1-1; 8 positions match TRBD1. Germline values: CDR1 LGHNA, CDR2 YNFKEQ. The CDR3 is 14 amino acids. V trimming: 1 base; J trimming: 7 bases; junction bases outside the gene matches: 5. As DNA, the CDR3 is TGTGCCAGCAGCCAAGTACAGGGGGGCCTTGAAGCTTTCTTT. Protein sequence: CASSQVQGGLEAFF.

CDR3 sequence (DNA): TGTGCCAGCAGCTTGGGCAGGTTGTACGAGCAGTACTTC. Amino acids: CASSLGRLYEQYF. The chain uses TRBV11-2 and TRBJ2-7; D unresolved. Germline V gene sequence: CDR1 SGHAT, CDR2 FQNNGV. The CDR3 has 13 residues. The V end was cut by 3 bases, the J end by 4 bases, with 10 bases between.

This chain joins TRBV4-3 and TRBJ2-1; 12 nucleotides align to TRBD2. J gave up 11 bases and V 0 bases, and 8 bases lay outside the gene matches. Germline V gene data show CDR1 as LGHNA and CDR2 as YSLEER. The CDR3 loop spans 16 amino acids. CDR3 DNA sequence: TGCGCCAGCAGCCAAGATGATGTACTAGCGGGGGGACAGCAGTTCTTC. This translates into CASSQDDVLAGGQQFF.

This clone was counted a few times. The chain has TRBV5-6 and TRBJ2-7, with D possibly TRBD1 on 5 matching bases. From germline, CDR1 is SGHDT and CDR2 YYEEEE. The CDR3 has 14 amino acids. V lost 0 bases and J 2 bases, leaving 9 bases between the germline ends. The CDR3 bases are TGTGCCAGCAGCTTGGAGGGGCAAACCTACGAGCAGTACTTC. This gives the protein CASSLEGQTYEQYF.

The chain employs TRBV6-1 and TRBJ1-5; 8 bases fit TRBD1. CDR1 and CDR2 (germline): MNHNS, SASEGT. The CDR3 length is 15 residues. J gave up 5 bases and V 4 bases, and 7 bases lay outside the gene matches. CDR3 region: CASSVQGARDQPQHF. The DNA for the CDR3 is TGTGCCAGCAGTGTGCAGGGGGCGCGTGATCAGCCCCAGCATTTT.